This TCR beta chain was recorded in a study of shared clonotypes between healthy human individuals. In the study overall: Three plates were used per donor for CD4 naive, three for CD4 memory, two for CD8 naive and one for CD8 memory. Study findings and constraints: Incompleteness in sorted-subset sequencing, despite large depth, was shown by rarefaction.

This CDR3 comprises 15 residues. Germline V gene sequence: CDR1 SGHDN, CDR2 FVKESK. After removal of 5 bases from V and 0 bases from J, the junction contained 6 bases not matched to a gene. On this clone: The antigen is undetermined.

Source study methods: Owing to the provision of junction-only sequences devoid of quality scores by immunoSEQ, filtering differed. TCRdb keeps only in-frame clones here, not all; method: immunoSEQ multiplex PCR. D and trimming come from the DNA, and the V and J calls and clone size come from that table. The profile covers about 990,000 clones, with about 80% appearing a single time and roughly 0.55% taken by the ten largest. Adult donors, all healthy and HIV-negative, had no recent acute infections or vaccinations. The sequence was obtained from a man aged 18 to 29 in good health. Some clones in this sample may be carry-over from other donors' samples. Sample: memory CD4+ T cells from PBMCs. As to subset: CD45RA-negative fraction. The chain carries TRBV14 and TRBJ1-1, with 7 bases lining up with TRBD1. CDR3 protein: CASSGTATMNTEAFF. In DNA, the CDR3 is TGTGCCAGCAGCGGGACAGCAACTATGAACACTGAAGCTTTCTTT.